Below are 3 T cell receptor beta chains sequenced from a single sample in a study of blood T cell repertoires in COVID-19. The table came from immunoSEQ multiplex PCR; TCRdb's copy has only in-frame clones and leaves some out. The sample has 150,000 or so clones; approximately 80% are singletons. Sequenced: peripheral blood. The source is a woman in her sixties or seventies with COVID-19, enrolled during active disease.

A few counts support this clone. This sequence joins TRBV6-1 and TRBJ1-3; maybe TRBD1 (6 bases). This CDR3 comprises 16 residues. The V and J ends lost 3 bases and 0 bases respectively, with 12 bases between them. Germline values: CDR1 MNHNS, CDR2 SASEGT. CDR3 region: CASSDRDTGSGNTIYF. The DNA for the CDR3 is TGTGCCAGCAGTGATAGGGACACCGGCTCTGGAAACACCATATATTTT.

The genes are TRBV12-3 or TRBV12-4 and TRBJ1-1; tentative D call: TRBD1 (6 bases). The CDR3 has 13 amino acids. The V end lost 6 bases, the J end lost 1 base, and 9 bases lay between the germline ends. For the CDR3, the DNA is TGTGCCAGCAGGCCGACAGGGAACACTGAAGCTTTCTTT. As protein: CASRPTGNTEAFF.

This chain joins TRBV25-1 and TRBJ2-4; D is uncertain. The CDR3 is made up of 17 amino acids. Germline V lookup: CDR1 MGHDK, CDR2 SYGVNS. Trimming stripped 1 base from V and 3 bases from J, with 16 bases between. The CDR3 nucleotides read TGTGCCAGCAGTGAATCCGGTAGCAGCAACCTCAAAAACATTCAGTACTTC. Translating it yields CASSESGSSNLKNIQYF.